This T cell receptor (beta chain) appears in the sequencing data of a study of blood T cell repertoires in COVID-19. About the study: From the United States, Italy and Spain came samples of acute and convalescent COVID-19.

Some clones are missing from TCRdb's copy, which holds only in-frame ones; the method was immunoSEQ multiplex PCR. This table has 95,000 to 110,000 clones, under 95% appearing once. Trimming removed 1 base at V and 5 bases at J, with 9 bases between. Germline CDR1 reads GTSNPN; CDR2 reads SVGIG (reference sequence). The CDR3 runs 12 residues. The material sequenced was peripheral blood. The chain combines TRBV30 with TRBJ2-7, with D tentatively TRBD1 (5 bases). The receptor's source is a woman in her thirties with acute or convalescent COVID-19. CDR3 coding DNA: TGTGCCTGGAGTGGACAGATCGACGAGCAGTACTTC. Amino acids: CAWSGQIDEQYF.